The clone carrying this TCR beta chain has a handful of counts. The data were taken from a study of T cells in Graves' hyperthyroidism and ophthalmopathy. Amplification yielded TCR beta CDR3 regions, with RNA transcripts as the source. The HTBI primer set served for first-round RT-PCR of the TCR CDR3. TCRdb fed the multiplex PCR reads into MiXCR, producing one record per CDR3 protein. Of around 540,000 distinct CDR3 sequences in the sample, around 15% were seen once. The sample taken for sequencing was blood. This clonotype was obtained from a woman aged 25 to 45 with Graves' ophthalmopathy.

The CDR3 spells CSAPQGARTDTQYF. CDR3 bases: TGCAGTGCGCCCCAGGGAGCGCGCACAGATACGCAGTATTTT. The chain couples TRBV20-1 to TRBJ2-3; D is tentatively TRBD1 or TRBD2 (5 bases each). The CDR3 sequence is 14 residues long. Trimming pared 6 bases from V and 1 base from J, leaving 14 bases between. In germline, CDR1 is DFQATT, CDR2 SNEGSKA (reference sequence).